This T cell receptor beta chain was documented in a study of PD-L1 blockade in urothelial cancer. About the research overall: Male sex and bladder-origin urothelial cancer characterized about 85% of the roughly 30 patients.

Produced via immunoSEQ multiplex PCR; TCRdb's table is partial and in-frame only. The table includes about 84,000 clones, roughly 90% detected once. Looked up from germline, CDR1 is SNHLY and CDR2 is FYNNEI. CDR3 length equals 14 residues. V lost 7 bases and J lost 1, with 12 bases in between. This specimen was PBMCs, taken around atezolizumab (anti-PD-L1) treatment. The chain couples TRBV2 to TRBJ2-3; D is perhaps TRBD1 (5 bases). This TCR derives from a man between 60 and 70 years old with urothelial cancer. CDR3 in DNA: TGTGCCAGCACGGACAAGATACGCACAGATACGCAGTATTTT. This gives the protein CASTDKIRTDTQYF.